The T cell receptor (beta chain) described here comes from a study of T cell repertoires in cytomegalovirus infection (dated by TCRdb to between 2017 and 2020). Notes on the research overall: Peptide stimulations targeted recently identified HLA-C-restricted CMV epitopes, whose presentation resists viral immunomodulation, together with well-studied HLA-B-restricted epitopes. The HLA type of each donor mattered for the analysis, because public TCR beta signatures pointed to carriage of CMV infection along with the matching HLA type. Here is what the overall study found, with its caveats: The ex vivo response was dominated by HLA-C-restricted CMV-specific TCR beta clonotypes, and the single most frequent clonotype in two of eight donors was supplied by these HLA-C-restricted clonotypes. Carriers of CMV infection plus the relevant HLA type were discriminated by the cumulative frequency of public TCR beta family members in the study cohort and in an independent approximately 400-donor cohort.

The CDR3 runs 13 residues from the cysteine to the phenylalanine. The entry retains the CDR3 DNA only, 39 bases that are in frame from base 1. Trimming accounts for 7 bases at V and 7 bases at J, while the number of junction bases matched to no gene is 8. Sequencer: Illumina HiSeq 1500. The raw public data were reprocessed by TCRdb itself: fastp quality trimming at Q25, MiXCR clonotype calling, in-frame beta chains only. Rows with one shared CDR3 protein collapse into an entry with the most common genes and DNA. The sample has under 500,000 distinct CDR3 sequences on record, approximately 42% of them singletons. Around 44% of the sample goes to the ten largest clones. In the paper's terms, the treatment or condition label means: in vitro stimulation with specific CMV peptide epitopes to enrich CMV-specific T cells. To note about this clonotype: Its antigen is unknown. No much larger clone is present one base from it, and per-base qualities are unavailable.

The sequence links TRBV12-3 or TRBV12-4 to TRBJ1-2; 8 middle bases align to TRBD1. This material consisted of cultured PBMCs, taken from culture after CMV antigen stimulation. The TCR comes from a human donor in good health (CMV status not recorded). Some clones in this sample may be carry-over from other donors' samples. The base sequence is TGTGCCAGCACCCTGGACAGGGTGGGTGGCTACACCTTC. Translated, this is CASTLDRVGGYTF.